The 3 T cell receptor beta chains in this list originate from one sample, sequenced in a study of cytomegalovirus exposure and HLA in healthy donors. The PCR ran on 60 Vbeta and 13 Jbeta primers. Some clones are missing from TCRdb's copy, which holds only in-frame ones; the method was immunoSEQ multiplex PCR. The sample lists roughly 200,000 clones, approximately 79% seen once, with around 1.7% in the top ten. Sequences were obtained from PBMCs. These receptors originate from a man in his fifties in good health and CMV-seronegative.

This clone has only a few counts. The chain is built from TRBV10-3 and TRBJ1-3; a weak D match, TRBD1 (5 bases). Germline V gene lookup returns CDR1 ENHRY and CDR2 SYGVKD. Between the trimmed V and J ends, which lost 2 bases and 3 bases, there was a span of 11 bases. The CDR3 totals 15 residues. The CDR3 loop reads CAISEGRGGGNTIYF. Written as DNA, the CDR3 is TGTGCCATCAGTGAGGGGAGGGGAGGTGGAAACACCATATATTTT.

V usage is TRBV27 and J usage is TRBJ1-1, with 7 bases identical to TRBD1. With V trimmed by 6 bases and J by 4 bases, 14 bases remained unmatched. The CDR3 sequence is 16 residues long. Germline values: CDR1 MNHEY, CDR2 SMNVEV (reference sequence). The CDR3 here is CASSPRGRRGSTEAFF. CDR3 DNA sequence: TGTGCCAGCAGCCCTAGGGGGCGGCGTGGGAGCACTGAAGCTTTCTTT.

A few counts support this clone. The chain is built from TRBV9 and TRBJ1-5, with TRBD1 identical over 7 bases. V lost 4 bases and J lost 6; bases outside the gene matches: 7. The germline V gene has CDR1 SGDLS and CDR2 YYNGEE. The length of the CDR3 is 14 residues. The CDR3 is CASSLDRVGQPQHF. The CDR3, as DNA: TGTGCCAGCAGCTTAGACAGGGTAGGTCAGCCCCAGCATTTT.